The 12 T cell receptor beta chains listed next were all sequenced from one sample in a study of preoperative IRX-2 immunotherapy in early breast cancer. Described treatment: preoperative locoregional IRX-2 cytokine immunotherapy. Data came from immunoSEQ multiplex PCR; TCRdb stores just in-frame clones and leaves some out. Seen here are roughly 3,500 clones, around 80% observed once, and the top ten hold under 6.5%. Sequencing was performed on tumor tissue, taken before IRX-2 immunotherapy. These receptors came from a human donor with breast cancer.

V gene TRBV6-8 combines with J gene TRBJ2-2; 9 bases are shared with TRBD1. Trimming took 7 bases from V and 5 from J; bases not matched to a gene: 11. This CDR3 contains 16 residues. Per germline, CDR1 MNHGY and CDR2 SAAAGT. The CDR3 region has the DNA TGTGCCAGCACTCTAACAGGGGGCTATTTGACCGGGGAGCTGTTTTTT. Translated: CASTLTGGYLTGELFF.

DNA for the CDR3: TGTGCCAGCAGTGCCCAGGCGCTCGAGGGACTAGCGGGCTCCTACAATGAGCAGTTCTTC. As protein: CASSAQALEGLAGSYNEQFF. The V call is TRBV6-8, the J call TRBJ2-1; 12 bases are shared with TRBD2. With V trimmed by 5 bases and J by 0 bases, 14 bases remained unmatched. CDR3 length: 20 residues. Germline assignment: CDR1 MNHGY and CDR2 SAAAGT.

V is TRBV11-3 and J is TRBJ1-1, with a possible D match to TRBD1 (6 bases). Trimming shortened V by 5 bases and J by 4 bases, and 17 bases separated the two germline ends. The CDR3 extends over 15 amino acids. Germline lookup yields CDR1 SGHNT and CDR2 YENEEA. The CDR3 DNA reads TGTGCCAGCAGCCTTGGGGTGGGGGCTAGCACTGAAGCTTTCTTT. Amino acids: CASSLGVGASTEAFF.

The J gene is TRBJ2-1, the V gene TRBV1; the DNA was not used to check the table's D call, TRBD2. TRBV1 is shown as a pseudogene. The length of the CDR3 is 18 residues. In nucleotides, the CDR3 is TGCGCCAGCAGCCAAGATGCGCGTCTAGCTGTCGTTGGCGGTGAGCAGTTCTTC. It is translated as CASSQDARLAVVGGEQFF.

The rearrangement links TRBV7-1 to TRBJ1-1; D call uncertain. TRBV7-1 is an open reading frame whose function is uncertain. V was shortened by 4 bases and J by 8 bases, with 14 bases between the two germline ends. The CDR3 length is 13 residues. The DNA of the CDR3 is TGTGCCAGCAGCTTAGAGACCCGGATGGAAGCTTTCTTT. Protein product: CASSLETRMEAFF.

The V call is TRBV18, the J call TRBJ1-4; D possibly corresponds to TRBD1 (5 bases). V lost 3 bases and J lost 8, with 13 bases in between. The germline gives CDR1 KGHSH, CDR2 LQKENI. The CDR3 covers 14 residues. CDR3 protein: CASSPQGHVEKLFF. The CDR3 DNA reads TGTGCCAGCTCACCGCAGGGCCACGTGGAAAAACTGTTTTTT.

This clone was seen only once. This chain joins TRBV23-1 and TRBJ2-2; no reliable D call. TRBV23-1 is classed as an ORF, of uncertain function. Trimming cost V 6 bases and J 0 bases, with 11 bases left between them. This CDR3 is built from 15 residues. For the CDR3, the DNA is TGCGCCAGCAGCTTATCGAACGCGAACACCGGGGAGCTGTTTTTT. As protein: CASSLSNANTGELFF.

The chain combines TRBV30 with TRBJ1-6, with D possibly TRBD1 on 6 matching bases. Germline-derived CDR1 and CDR2 are GTSNPN and SVGIG (reference sequence). The CDR3 length is 14 residues. V dropped 1 base and J dropped 5 bases, with 9 bases sitting between them. The CDR3 nucleotides are TGTGCCTGGAGTGAGGGGGACGATAATTCACCCCTCCACTTT. It translates to CAWSEGDDNSPLHF.

CDR3 bases: TGTGCCAGCAGCCACTTACCGGGACAGGGATTAACCGGGGAGCTGTTTTTT. Amino acid sequence: CASSHLPGQGLTGELFF. The rearrangement links TRBV14 to TRBJ2-2, with 9 bases matching TRBD1. Germline-derived CDR1 and CDR2 are SGHDN and FVKESK. V lost 3 bases and J lost 5; bases outside the gene matches: 10. The length of the CDR3 is 17 residues.

The rearrangement joins TRBV11-3 to TRBJ1-6; no clear D. CDR3 size: 14 residues. CDR1 SGHNT and CDR2 YENEEA come from the germline V gene. V was clipped by 4 bases and J by 8 bases, with 12 bases between them. DNA for the CDR3: TGTGCCAGCAGCTCCCCCCGGAGGGATTCACCCCTCCACTTT. Translated: CASSSPRRDSPLHF.

This clone was counted a few times. The V call is TRBV15, the J call TRBJ1-4, with D perhaps TRBD1 (6 bases). This CDR3 is 17 amino acids long. Germline CDR1 reads LNHNV; CDR2 reads YYDKDF (reference sequence). Deletions cut 0 bases from V and 5 bases from J, with 16 bases between. This CDR3 reads CATSREPTTGTNEKLFF. The CDR3 DNA reads TGTGCCACCAGCAGAGAACCAACAACCGGGACAAATGAAAAACTGTTTTTT.

The V and J genes are TRBV19 and TRBJ1-2; D gene ambiguous. Germline CDR1 reads LNHDA; CDR2 reads SQIVND (reference sequence). With 9 bases removed from V and 4 bases from J, the gap between germline ends came to 18 bases. The CDR3 is 14 residues long. The CDR3, as DNA: TGTGCCAGCAGCCGTCAAACCACAAGCTATGGCTACACCTTC. Translating it yields CASSRQTTSYGYTF.